A single sample is the source of the 2 T cell receptor beta chains below, sequenced in a study of metastatic and nonmetastatic thyroid tumors. Using MiXCR, TCRdb reanalyzed the PCR reads. The sample has some 22,000 clones; 20% to 30% are singletons. None of the patients had undergone any treatment ahead of thyroid surgery. The sample taken for sequencing was tumor tissue. The receptors derive from a male donor with papillary thyroid cancer or a benign thyroid nodule (not recorded which). Some clones in this sample may be carry-over from other donors' samples.

As to this clone: Compared with germline, one end of the junction differs, possibly owing to a read error. CDR3 sequence: CASSYSIFGDKSYEQHF. CDR3 in DNA: TGTGCCAGCAGTTACTCGATTTTCGGGGATAAGTCCTACGAGCAGCACTTC. The chain is built from TRBV6-2 or TRBV6-3 and TRBJ2-7, with D perhaps matching TRBD2 (5 bases). The CDR3 is 17 residues long. CDR1 MNHEY and CDR2 SVGEGT come from the germline V gene.

This clone was observed many times. V is TRBV11-1 and J is TRBJ2-1, with 8 bases identical to TRBD2. CDR3 length: 18 residues. J was trimmed by 3 bases and V by 0 bases; bases with no gene match: 10. Germline V lookup: CDR1 SGHAT, CDR2 FQDESV (reference sequence). CDR3 residues: CASSLAPPAGVVYNEQFF. The CDR3 bases are TGTGCCAGCAGCTTAGCGCCCCCAGCGGGAGTTGTCTACAATGAGCAGTTCTTC.